The present T cell receptor (beta chain) was sequenced within a study of tumor and adjacent non-tumor tissue in lung cancer. The germline CDR1 and CDR2 sequences are LGHNA and YSLEER. The CDR3 runs to 15 residues. V was trimmed by 6 bases and J by 1 base, leaving 12 bases between them. RNA was extracted from bulk tissue without any cell sorting. Concerning this clonotype itself: What it binds is not known.

Regarding the study as a whole: Normal lung showed higher cumulative top 100 clone frequency than tumor.

Three rounds of nested PCR, following a modified ARM-PCR protocol, produced the TCRbeta library. TCRdb fed the multiplex PCR reads into MiXCR, producing one record per CDR3 protein. The top ten clones hold about 23% of a sample with 200,000 to 250,000 distinct CDR3 sequences, 70% to 75% of them seen once. Specimen: lung tumor tissue. The chain has TRBV4-3 and TRBJ2-2; no definite D call. This sequence originates from a man aged 60 to 75 with non-small cell lung cancer. The CDR3 coding sequence is TGCGCCAGCAGTCAATGGGTCGAGAACACCGGGGAGCTGTTTTTT. Translated, it gives CASSQWVENTGELFF.